The 19 T cell receptor beta chains below come from one sample, sequenced in a study of blood T cell repertoires in COVID-19. Some clones are missing from TCRdb's copy, which holds only in-frame ones; the method was immunoSEQ multiplex PCR. This sample yields around 230,000 clones, of which 88% are seen a single time; approximately 2.3% belongs to the top ten. The sequencing input was PBMCs or T cells enriched from blood (not recorded which). These receptors were obtained from a woman aged 40 to 49 with acute COVID-19.

In this sample, this clone turned up a few times. This chain uses TRBV6-1 with TRBJ2-7; D unclear. The CDR3 is 13 residues long. The germline V gene has CDR1 MNHNS and CDR2 SASEGT. Trimming left V 2 bases short and J 2 bases short, with 7 bases between. As DNA, the CDR3 is TGTGCCAGCAGTGAACGAGCCCCCTACGAGCAGTACGTC. This translates into CASSERAPYEQYV.

This clone was found a few times. This chain joins TRBV29-1 and TRBJ2-5; a weak D match, TRBD1 (5 bases). The V gene lost 2 bases and the J gene lost 5 bases, with 12 bases spanning the gap. Germline V lookup: CDR1 SQVTM, CDR2 ANQGSEA. The CDR3 has 13 residues. The CDR3 is CSVEQVAGETQYF. The DNA of the CDR3 is TGCAGCGTTGAACAGGTCGCAGGGGAGACCCAGTACTTC.

The J gene is TRBJ2-1, the V gene TRBV18; no reliable D call. V was trimmed by 1 base and J by 0 bases, leaving 10 bases between them. CDR1 is KGHSH, CDR2 LQKENI, per germline. This CDR3 has 16 residues. CDR3: CASSPLGSSSYNEQFF. The DNA of the CDR3 is TGTGCCAGCTCACCACTAGGCTCTAGCTCCTACAATGAGCAGTTCTTC.

The V and J genes are TRBV5-6 and TRBJ1-2; a weak D match, TRBD1 (5 bases). Trimming removed 7 bases from V and 8 bases from J, with 24 bases in between. The CDR3 is 15 residues long. From germline, CDR1 is SGHDT and CDR2 YYEEEE. CDR3 protein: CASSIGDHASRGYTF. DNA of the CDR3: TGTGCCAGCTCAATAGGGGATCATGCTTCTCGGGGCTACACCTTC.

CDR3 amino acids: CASSPYATDTQYF. Written as DNA, the CDR3 is TGCGCCAGCAGCCCCTACGCCACAGATACGCAGTATTTT. The J gene is TRBJ2-3, the V gene TRBV5-1; D uncertain. V was pared by 4 bases and J by 2 bases, with 8 bases between. CDR3 length equals 13 residues. Germline CDR1 SGHRS, CDR2 YFSETQ.

CDR3 nucleotide sequence: TGTGCCAGCAGTTATTTCAGGGAGGAAAACTATGGCTACACCTTC. Its translation is CASSYFREENYGYTF. V and J are TRBV6-9 and TRBJ1-2, with D possibly being TRBD1 (5 bases). Trimming pared 1 base from V and 2 bases from J, leaving 11 bases between. This CDR3 spans 15 amino acids. Germline V CDR1 and CDR2: MNHGY, SVAAGI.

CDR3 loop: CASSQRRGGGQPQHF. The CDR3, as DNA: TGTGCCAGCAGCCAAAGGCGAGGGGGGGGTCAGCCCCAGCATTTT. The chain uses TRBV3-1 (or the pseudogene TRBV3-2) and TRBJ1-5; D is possibly TRBD1 (6 bases). CDR3 length equals 15 residues. CDR1 is LGHDT, CDR2 YNNKEL, per germline (reference sequence). Trimming removed 2 bases from V and 6 bases from J, with 14 bases in between.

J is TRBJ1-5 and V is TRBV19; 7 positions agree with TRBD1. V dropped 5 bases and J dropped 2; count of bases not matched to a gene: 6. Germline V gene sequence: CDR1 LNHDA, CDR2 SQIVND (reference sequence). The CDR3 extends over 15 amino acids. The CDR3 DNA reads as TGTGCCAGTAGTCCAGGCACAGGGGGCAATCAGCCCCAGCATTTT. It codes for CASSPGTGGNQPQHF.

The V call is TRBV11-2, the J call TRBJ1-1; D is unclear. Germline lookup yields CDR1 SGHAT and CDR2 FQNNGV. The length of the CDR3 is 14 residues. Trimming took off 0 bases at V and 3 bases at J, with 8 bases between the two ends. For the CDR3, the DNA is TGTGCCAGCAGCTTAGATCCCGGGTACACTGAAGCTTTCTTT. Protein: CASSLDPGYTEAFF.

This chain links TRBV6-5 with TRBJ1-5; D is unclear. CDR3 length: 13 residues. The ends were cut back, 4 bases at V and 9 bases at J, with 13 bases in the middle. CDR1 is MNHEY and CDR2 is SVGAGI in the germline V gene. The CDR3 region is CASSLRQSSPQHF. DNA of the CDR3: TGTGCCAGCAGTTTGAGGCAGTCGTCGCCCCAGCATTTT.

The chain employs TRBV24-1 and TRBJ1-2, with TRBD1 as a possible D gene (5 bases). The germline V gene encodes CDR1 KGHDR and CDR2 SFDVKD. V gave up 0 bases and J gave up 7 bases, with 5 bases separating them. This CDR3 region has 12 residues. CDR3 in amino acids: CATSDLQGGYTF. CDR3 coding DNA: TGTGCCACCAGTGATTTGCAGGGTGGCTACACCTTC.

In this sample, this clone turned up once. The chain is built from TRBV7-2 and TRBJ2-5, with 9 bases aligning to TRBD1. This CDR3 has 16 amino acids. Germline CDR1 SGHTA, CDR2 FQGNSA. Losses at the gene ends were 5 bases for V and 4 bases for J; bases not matched to a gene: 11. The CDR3 nucleotides read TGTGCCAGCAGCACTGGACTGGGGACAGGGCGAGAGACCCAGTACTTC. It translates to CASSTGLGTGRETQYF.

V usage is TRBV29-1 and J usage is TRBJ1-2, with 7 bases identical to TRBD1. After removal of 7 bases from V and 5 bases from J, the junction contained 7 bases not matched to a gene. The CDR3 totals 12 residues. Looked up from germline, CDR1 is SQVTM and CDR2 is ANQGSEA. The DNA of the CDR3 is TGCAGCGCCGTGACAGGGCCGTATGGCTACACCTTC. Protein: CSAVTGPYGYTF.

Worth noting for this clone: The sample carries other DNA sequences with the same CDR3. The chain couples TRBV6-5 to TRBJ1-2, with 7 bases that match TRBD1. J lost 8 bases, V lost 2 bases, and 5 bases had no gene match. Germline values: CDR1 MNHEY, CDR2 SVGAGI. This CDR3 has 13 amino acids. Written as DNA, the CDR3 is TGTGCCAGCAGTTACAGACAGGGAGGAGGCTACACCTTC. Its translation is CASSYRQGGGYTF.

This sequence joins TRBV7-8 and TRBJ1-3; the D is unclear. This CDR3 is built from 14 residues. The germline V and J ends were trimmed by 10 bases and 0 bases, with 13 bases remaining between them. Germline V gene lookup returns CDR1 SGHVS and CDR2 FQNEAQ. The chain's CDR3 is CATAAGNSGNTIYF. The CDR3 DNA reads TGTGCCACAGCTGCGGGGAACTCTGGAAACACCATATATTTT.

The V call is TRBV19, the J call TRBJ2-3; 9 nucleotides align to TRBD1. CDR3 size: 16 residues. J was trimmed by 3 bases and V by 3 bases; bases with no gene match: 7. Per the germline V gene, CDR1 is LNHDA and CDR2 is SQIVND (reference sequence). The DNA for the CDR3 is TGTGCCAGTAGTATGATACTGGGGACAGGGACAGATACGCAGTATTTT. Its protein is CASSMILGTGTDTQYF.

V gene TRBV11-3 combines with J gene TRBJ2-3; tentative D call: TRBD1 (5 bases). This CDR3 is built from 15 residues. Trimming shortened V by 2 bases and J by 5 bases, and 14 bases separated the two germline ends. Germline-derived CDR1 and CDR2 are SGHNT and YENEEA. CDR3 amino acids: CASSLQGAKGDTQYF. CDR3 nucleotides: TGTGCCAGCAGCTTACAGGGCGCAAAAGGAGATACGCAGTATTTT.

The rearrangement links TRBV5-4 to TRBJ1-2; TRBD1 is a possible D gene (6 bases). The V gene's germline CDR1 is SGHNT and CDR2 YYREEE (reference sequence). The CDR3 length is 15 residues. The V and J ends lost 4 bases and 7 bases respectively, with 20 bases between them. The CDR3 loop is CASSPTGPVLGGYTF. The CDR3 coding sequence is TGTGCCAGCAGCCCGACAGGACCAGTCTTGGGTGGCTACACCTTC.

The chain combines TRBV19 with TRBJ2-2; D call uncertain. Germline loops: CDR1 LNHDA, CDR2 SQIVND (reference sequence). CDR3 length: 14 amino acids. V lost 1 base and J 4 bases, leaving 7 bases between the germline ends. In DNA form, the CDR3 reads TGTGCCAGTAGTATAGCTAGAGCCACCGGGGAGCTGTTTTTT. Protein product: CASSIARATGELFF.